A selection of T cell receptor beta chains follows, all from one sample in a study of blood T cell repertoires in COVID-19. Clones were sequenced by immunoSEQ multiplex PCR, and TCRdb holds only the in-frame ones, with some missing. The data contain approximately 280,000 clones, nearly 90% of them singletons. The sample comprised PBMCs or T cells enriched from blood (not recorded which). The receptor source for this set is a woman under 30 with acute COVID-19. Both conserved end residues are part of each CDR3. A D gene is named only where the DNA matches it firmly.

J gene: TRBJ2-1; V gene: TRBV5-1; D gene: NA; CDR3 protein: CASSLAPGHSSYNEQFF
J gene: TRBJ1-1; V gene: TRBV4-3; D gene: NA; CDR3 protein: CASSPSPGWNTEAFF
J gene: TRBJ2-7; V gene: TRBV5-1; D gene: TRBD1; CDR3 protein: CASRRQWDGTGHYEQYF
J gene: TRBJ1-6; V gene: TRBV10-1; D gene: NA; CDR3 protein: CASSQYVGNSPLHF
J gene: TRBJ1-1; V gene: TRBV19; D gene: TRBD1; CDR3 protein: CASSRPDRAGAFF
J gene: TRBJ1-5; V gene: TRBV6-5; D gene: NA; CDR3 protein: CASSRPGDNQPQHF
J gene: TRBJ2-1; V gene: TRBV4-1; D gene: NA; CDR3 protein: CASSQGQRAYNEQFF
J gene: TRBJ1-5; V gene: TRBV19; D gene: NA; CDR3 protein: CASGEAGAVYSNQPQHF
J gene: TRBJ2-3; V gene: TRBV6-2/TRBV6-3; D gene: NA; CDR3 protein: CASSYSKGREVYDTQYF
J gene: TRBJ2-1; V gene: TRBV25-1; D gene: NA; CDR3 protein: CASSEWSGADNEQFF
J gene: TRBJ1-5; V gene: TRBV19; D gene: TRBD1; CDR3 protein: CASSIRGRGIYQPQHF
J gene: TRBJ1-5; V gene: TRBV11-2; D gene: TRBD1; CDR3 protein: CASSPRTGSDQPQHF
J gene: TRBJ2-5; V gene: TRBV7-2; D gene: NA; CDR3 protein: CASSTGAQETQYF
J gene: TRBJ2-3; V gene: TRBV19; D gene: TRBD2; CDR3 protein: CASSTSGNTDTQYF
J gene: TRBJ2-7; V gene: TRBV23-1; D gene: TRBD2; CDR3 protein: CASSCGRRYEQYF
J gene: TRBJ2-3; V gene: TRBV29-1; D gene: TRBD1; CDR3 protein: CSALTGETDTQYF
J gene: TRBJ2-7; V gene: TRBV5-1; D gene: TRBD1; CDR3 protein: CASSPGQSYEQYF
J gene: TRBJ1-4; V gene: TRBV6-1; D gene: TRBD1; CDR3 protein: CASSAYRTGTNEKLFF
J gene: TRBJ2-7; V gene: TRBV11-2; D gene: TRBD2; CDR3 protein: CASRAAGTSGYEQYF
J gene: TRBJ2-3; V gene: TRBV19; D gene: TRBD2; CDR3 protein: CASKGLAGADTQYF
J gene: TRBJ2-3; V gene: TRBV5-1; D gene: TRBD2; CDR3 protein: CASSPETSGRGADTQYF
J gene: TRBJ2-5; V gene: TRBV18; D gene: NA; CDR3 protein: CASSRGAGQETQYF
J gene: TRBJ2-1; V gene: TRBV4-1; D gene: NA; CDR3 protein: CASSPTVLADATYNEQFF
J gene: TRBJ1-6; V gene: TRBV27; D gene: NA; CDR3 protein: CASSSGGGLYNSPLHF
J gene: TRBJ1-6; V gene: TRBV27; D gene: TRBD1; CDR3 protein: CASSLSRGRGTSPLHF
J gene: TRBJ1-5; V gene: TRBV24-1; D gene: TRBD1; CDR3 protein: CATNHYGTAKGVNQPQHF
J gene: TRBJ2-1; V gene: TRBV21-1; D gene: NA; CDR3 protein: CASSKALAGGRSYNEQFF
J gene: TRBJ2-3; V gene: TRBV28; D gene: NA; CDR3 protein: CASSLGLLENTQYF
J gene: TRBJ2-5; V gene: TRBV24-1; D gene: TRBD1; CDR3 protein: CATSERGQVQETQYF
J gene: TRBJ2-3; V gene: TRBV24-1; D gene: NA; CDR3 protein: CATSPQSTDTQYF
J gene: TRBJ2-6; V gene: TRBV24-1; D gene: NA; CDR3 protein: CATSDHYSSGANVLTF
J gene: TRBJ1-2; V gene: TRBV9; D gene: TRBD1; CDR3 protein: CASSAGTGSTYGYTF
J gene: TRBJ2-1; V gene: TRBV4-2; D gene: NA; CDR3 protein: CASTPGLYNEQFF
J gene: TRBJ2-1; V gene: TRBV10-1; D gene: TRBD2; CDR3 protein: CASSDRTSGRVKSNEQFF
J gene: TRBJ2-5; V gene: TRBV14; D gene: NA; CDR3 protein: CASSQSRRETQYF
J gene: TRBJ2-1; V gene: TRBV11-2; D gene: TRBD2; CDR3 protein: CASSLLTSGYNEQFF
J gene: TRBJ1-1; V gene: TRBV6-5; D gene: TRBD1; CDR3 protein: CASSYTLDRDTEAFF
J gene: TRBJ2-2; V gene: TRBV24-1; D gene: NA; CDR3 protein: CATSVGGAGAGELFF
J gene: TRBJ1-3; V gene: TRBV30; D gene: TRBD1; CDR3 protein: CAWSTQDRRSGNTIYF
J gene: TRBJ2-7; V gene: TRBV4-1; D gene: TRBD2; CDR3 protein: CASSQDRTSGSSYEQYF
J gene: TRBJ2-1; V gene: TRBV15; D gene: TRBD2; CDR3 protein: CATSKIAGGSYNEQFF
J gene: TRBJ2-1; V gene: TRBV7-8; D gene: NA; CDR3 protein: CASSQPELNEQFF
J gene: TRBJ2-4; V gene: TRBV28; D gene: NA; CDR3 protein: CASSLAGVNIQYF
J gene: TRBJ2-4; V gene: TRBV7-9; D gene: NA; CDR3 protein: CASSLAGVLAKNIQYF
J gene: TRBJ2-7; V gene: TRBV12-3/TRBV12-4; D gene: TRBD1; CDR3 protein: CASRETGGYEQYF
J gene: TRBJ2-1; V gene: TRBV29-1; D gene: TRBD2; CDR3 protein: CSVEEWEGGRGAYNEQFF
J gene: TRBJ2-1; V gene: TRBV4-1; D gene: TRBD2; CDR3 protein: CASSHSPSGRDYNEQFF
J gene: TRBJ2-1; V gene: TRBV5-1; D gene: NA; CDR3 protein: CASSPENEQFF
J gene: TRBJ2-1; V gene: TRBV25-1; D gene: TRBD2; CDR3 protein: CASSVSGNSYNEQFF
J gene: TRBJ2-3; V gene: TRBV12-3/TRBV12-4; D gene: NA; CDR3 protein: CASRSQGTDTQYF
J gene: TRBJ2-3; V gene: TRBV13; D gene: NA; CDR3 protein: CASRRGGAGTDTQYF
J gene: TRBJ1-2; V gene: TRBV4-2; D gene: TRBD1; CDR3 protein: CASSDRDRTHYGYTF
J gene: TRBJ1-1; V gene: TRBV30; D gene: TRBD1; CDR3 protein: CAWSIGTGSEAFF